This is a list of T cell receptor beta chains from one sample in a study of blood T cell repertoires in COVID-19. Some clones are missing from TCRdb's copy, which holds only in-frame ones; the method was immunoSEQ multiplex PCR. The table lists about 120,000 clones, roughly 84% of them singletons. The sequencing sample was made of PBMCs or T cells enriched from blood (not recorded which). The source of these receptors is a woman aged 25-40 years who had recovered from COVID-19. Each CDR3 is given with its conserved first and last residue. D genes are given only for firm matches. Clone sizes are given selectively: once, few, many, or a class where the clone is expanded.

TGTGCCATCGCCGTCCTAGCGGTGTCCTACGAGCAGTACTTC | CAIAVLAVSYEQYF | TRBV10-3 | TRBD2 | TRBJ2-7 | -
TGTGCCAGCAGCGTAGGGCTAGCGGGAGCGACCGGGGAGCTGTTTTTT | CASSVGLAGATGELFF | TRBV9 | TRBD2 | TRBJ2-2 | -
TGTGCCTGGACCCCTGAGTACAGTGTCTACGAGCAGTACTTC | CAWTPEYSVYEQYF | TRBV30 | - | TRBJ2-7 | -
TGTGCCAGCAGCAATAGGGGGCGGATTACAGATACGCAGTATTTT | CASSNRGRITDTQYF | TRBV21-1 | - | TRBJ2-3 | once
TGTGCCTGGAGGCAGACAACCACCCTCCGTGGCTACACCTTC | CAWRQTTTLRGYTF | TRBV30 | - | TRBJ1-2 | -
TGTGCCAGCAGCCTCGACTCGACTAGCGTGGAGACCCAGTACTTC | CASSLDSTSVETQYF | TRBV7-2 | TRBD2 | TRBJ2-5 | -
TGTGCCAGCAGTACTAGCTCCTACAATGAGCAGTTCTTC | CASSTSSYNEQFF | TRBV6-5 | - | TRBJ2-1 | -
TGTGCCAGCAGCCATCACACAGTTTTCCCCAACTATGGCTACACCTTC | CASSHHTVFPNYGYTF | TRBV3-1/TRBV3-2 | - | TRBJ1-2 | -
TGCGCCAGCAGCCTACAGGGACCGATAGCCAAAAACATTCAGTACTTC | CASSLQGPIAKNIQYF | TRBV5-1 | - | TRBJ2-4 | -
TGCAGCGTTGGGAGCTATGAGCAGTTCTTC | CSVGSYEQFF | TRBV29-1 | - | TRBJ2-1 | -
TGTGCCAGTGAAGGGAGGACTAGAGGCTCCACGCAGTATTTT | CASEGRTRGSTQYF | TRBV2 | TRBD2 | TRBJ2-3 | -
TGTGCCAGCAGGCCCGGACAGGGGAAGAGATCTTTCTTT | CASRPGQGKRSFF | TRBV12-3/TRBV12-4 | TRBD1 | TRBJ1-1 | -
TGTGCCAGTAGGAAGGGGCCAAGCTCCTACAATGAGCAGTTCTTC | CASRKGPSSYNEQFF | TRBV19 | - | TRBJ2-1 | -
TGTGCCAGTAGTACACAGGTTTTCGATCAGCCCCAGCATTTT | CASSTQVFDQPQHF | TRBV19 | - | TRBJ1-5 | -
TGTGCCAGTAGTCCTTTGGGGGGGCCTCAGCCCCAGCATTTT | CASSPLGGPQPQHF | TRBV19 | - | TRBJ1-5 | -
TGTGCCAGCAGTTCTCCCACAATGACAGGCCTGAACACTGAAGCTTTCTTT | CASSSPTMTGLNTEAFF | TRBV27 | - | TRBJ1-1 | -
TGTGCCAGCAGTTCCTGGGGATTGGGGGGAGGCTACACAGATACGCAGTATTTT | CASSSWGLGGGYTDTQYF | TRBV28 | - | TRBJ2-3 | -
TGTGCCAGTAGTATCGGCAGGGTCGGTAATTCACCCCTCCACTTT | CASSIGRVGNSPLHF | TRBV19 | - | TRBJ1-6 | -
TGTGCCAGCAGTTACTCGAGGCGGGGATTCCAGCATTTT | CASSYSRRGFQHF | TRBV6-2/TRBV6-3 | - | TRBJ1-5 | -
TGTGCCAGCAGCCCCCGTCGTGAAAAACTGTTTTTT | CASSPRREKLFF | TRBV28 | - | TRBJ1-4 | -
TGTGCCAGCAGTTACTCGACGGCTAGGCCCAATGAGCAGTTCTTC | CASSYSTARPNEQFF | TRBV6-5 | - | TRBJ2-1 | few
TGTGCCAGCAGCACCCCTACTGGTTCCTACGAGCAGTACTTC | CASSTPTGSYEQYF | TRBV28 | - | TRBJ2-7 | -
TGTGCCAGCAGCTCCTTCCCAGCTTCGGGCGGGGAGCTGTTTTTT | CASSSFPASGGELFF | TRBV5-5 | - | TRBJ2-2 | -
TGTGCCAGTAGTACTGACTTAGCGGGAGGAGGTAGGGAGCAGTACTTC | CASSTDLAGGGREQYF | TRBV19 | TRBD2 | TRBJ2-7 | -
TGCGCCAGCAGCGAGACGACTAGCGGGACAACAGATACGCAGTATTTT | CASSETTSGTTDTQYF | TRBV4-1 | TRBD2 | TRBJ2-3 | -
TGTGCCAGCAGCCCCACCGTGGCCCCCACCGGGGAGCTGTTTTTT | CASSPTVAPTGELFF | TRBV5-4 | - | TRBJ2-2 | -
TGTGCCAGTAGTATAAAGGCAGGGGAAGGGCCCCAGCATTTT | CASSIKAGEGPQHF | TRBV19 | - | TRBJ1-5 | -
TGTGCCAGCAGCCGCCTAGCGGGAGGGCGGTACAATGAGCAGTTCTTC | CASSRLAGGRYNEQFF | TRBV3-1/TRBV3-2 | TRBD2 | TRBJ2-1 | -
TGTGCCAGCAGCCCCCGGGGGGGCGGAAACTATGGCTACACCTTC | CASSPRGGGNYGYTF | TRBV6-2/TRBV6-3 | - | TRBJ1-2 | once
TGCGCCAGCAGCCAAATAGCGGGACCAAACAATGAGCAGTTCTTC | CASSQIAGPNNEQFF | TRBV4-1 | TRBD2 | TRBJ2-1 | -
TGTGCCAGCAGTTTTTGGGGGACAGGGGCTCGTCAGAACATTCAGTACTTC | CASSFWGTGARQNIQYF | TRBV28 | TRBD1 | TRBJ2-4 | -